Listed below are T cell receptor beta chains from one sample, sequenced in a study of beta chain features in type 1 diabetes. The protocol was immunoSEQ multiplex PCR, while the TCRdb copy is restricted to in-frame clones and leaves out a portion. The sample lists about 150,000 clones; about 7.3% were seen once. Material for sequencing was central memory CD4+ T cells from blood. The origin of the receptors is a man younger than 35 in good health. CDR3s leave out the opening cysteine and the closing phenylalanine or tryptophan. Clone size, where shown, is once, few, many, or a class for clones that have expanded.

V gene	J gene	clone size	CDR3 protein
TRBV7-2	TRBJ2-1	-	ASSQPPAGGWQF
TRBV7-3	TRBJ2-2	few	ASSPAGTNTGELF
TRBV18	TRBJ2-7	few	ASSPGQGTYEQY
TRBV2	TRBJ1-1	few	ASRRTGPNTEAF
TRBV30	TRBJ2-1	many	AWEGQFNEQF
TRBV30	TRBJ1-2	few	AWSGDRGGGYT
TRBV7-6	TRBJ2-6	many	ASSPQGAGANVLT
TRBV29-1	TRBJ1-1	few	SVESTGAGTEAF
TRBV10-3	TRBJ2-7	-	AIGTSETYEQY
TRBV19	TRBJ2-5	-	ASSRTQETQY
TRBV18	TRBJ1-1	many	ASSPVTEEAF
TRBV11-3	TRBJ2-7	many	ASSLFPGPGYEQY
TRBV7-2	TRBJ1-2	-	ASSVDRVGGYGYT